The 30 T cell receptor beta chains presented below share a single source sample, sequenced in a study of cytomegalovirus exposure and HLA in healthy donors. Both 60 Vbeta primers and 13 Jbeta primers went into the PCR. Profiling relied on immunoSEQ multiplex PCR, and the TCRdb table lists in-frame clones only, not all of them. The profile covers roughly 100,000 clones, with 55% to 75% appearing a single time and approximately 3% taken by the ten largest. Sequenced input: PBMCs. The receptor source for this set is a man in his 60s in good health and CMV-seronegative.

This clone has just a few counts. This rearrangement joins TRBV6-1 to TRBJ2-7; D is unresolved. CDR1 is MNHNS, CDR2 SASEGT, per germline. The V end lost 4 bases, the J end lost 1 base, and 14 bases lay between the germline ends. This CDR3 comprises 15 residues. CDR3: CASSVIDGESYEQYF. The CDR3 coding sequence is TGTGCCAGCAGTGTAATAGACGGAGAATCCTACGAGCAGTACTTC.

The rearrangement links TRBV9 to TRBJ2-1, with TRBD2 matching over 10 bases. V shed 3 bases and J 7 bases; nucleotides not matched to a gene: 4. Germline CDR1 is SGDLS and CDR2 is YYNGEE. The CDR3 is 14 residues long. The CDR3 protein is CASSAIAGGNEQFF. CDR3 nucleotide sequence: TGTGCCAGCAGCGCAATAGCGGGGGGTAATGAGCAGTTCTTC.

V usage is TRBV20-1 and J usage is TRBJ1-1, with no clear D. Trimming took off 6 bases at V and 5 bases at J, with 7 bases between the two ends. Germline CDR1 DFQATT, CDR2 SNEGSKA (reference sequence). The CDR3 consists of 10 residues. CDR3 sequence (DNA): TGCAGTGCCGTGAGGACTGAAGCTTTCTTT. Residues: CSAVRTEAFF.

V usage is TRBV7-7 and J usage is TRBJ2-7, with 11 positions matching TRBD2. The V gene end was trimmed by 6 bases and the J gene end by 6 bases; junction bases not matched to a gene: 19. The germline V gene encodes CDR1 SSHAT and CDR2 FNYEAQ (reference sequence). The CDR3 extends over 18 amino acids. As DNA, the CDR3 is TGTGCCAGCAGACGCCCGTTTGTGCTAGCGGGAGGTGGGGCCGAGCAGTACTTC. It yields the protein CASRRPFVLAGGGAEQYF.

This clone was observed a handful of times. The chain couples TRBV6-1 to TRBJ1-1, with no clear D. Germline values: CDR1 MNHNS, CDR2 SASEGT. The CDR3 is made up of 14 amino acids. V was cut by 6 bases and J by 0 bases, with 11 bases left in between. The CDR3 is CASRLGRMNTEAFF. DNA of the CDR3: TGTGCCAGCAGACTAGGGAGGATGAACACTGAAGCTTTCTTT.

The chain carries TRBV6-6 and TRBJ2-7; D ambiguous. The CDR3 is 14 amino acids. Trimming left V 3 bases short and J 3 bases short, with 12 bases between. The germline gives CDR1 MNHNY, CDR2 SVGAGI (reference sequence). CDR3: CASSYQALHYEQYF. The CDR3 DNA is TGTGCCAGCAGTTATCAGGCACTGCACTACGAGCAGTACTTC.

The chain recombines TRBV5-6 with TRBJ1-5; a weak D match, TRBD1 (5 bases). The germline V and J ends were trimmed by 1 base and 4 bases, with 9 bases remaining between them. Germline lookup yields CDR1 SGHDT and CDR2 YYEEEE. The CDR3 is 14 amino acids. The CDR3 DNA is TGTGCCAGCAGCTTGATCAAGGGGAATCAGCCCCAGCATTTT. Its translation is CASSLIKGNQPQHF.

The chain couples TRBV30 to TRBJ1-1, with no clear D. V dropped 0 bases and J dropped 4 bases, with 12 bases sitting between them. The CDR3 has 14 amino acids. CDR1 is GTSNPN, CDR2 SVGIG, per germline (reference sequence). In DNA, the CDR3 is TGTGCCTGGAGTGTCGATACAGAAGGCACTGAAGCTTTCTTT. This encodes CAWSVDTEGTEAFF.

Only a few counts were recorded for this clone. The chain couples TRBV2 to TRBJ1-1; 8 positions match TRBD1. Germline CDR1 is SNHLY and CDR2 is FYNNEI. CDR3 size: 15 residues. V lost 4 bases, J lost 6 bases, and 10 bases stayed unmatched. As DNA, the CDR3 is TGTGCCAGCAGTGCACAGACAGGGGTCGGGGCTGAAGCTTTCTTT. Translating it yields CASSAQTGVGAEAFF.

This chain joins TRBV19 and TRBJ2-1; TRBD1 matches 7 bases. The V segment lost 7 bases and the J segment 1 base; nucleotides outside the gene matches: 7. The CDR3 totals 15 residues. The germline CDR1 and CDR2 sequences are LNHDA and SQIVND (reference sequence). CDR3 loop: CASTGTAPSYNEQFF. As DNA, the CDR3 is TGTGCCAGTACAGGGACAGCACCGTCCTACAATGAGCAGTTCTTC.

This chain joins TRBV14 and TRBJ1-2, with 8 bases identical to TRBD1. This CDR3 has 15 residues. The J segment lost 7 bases and the V segment lost 0 bases, leaving 7 bases of the junction unmatched. Germline-derived CDR1 and CDR2 are SGHDN and FVKESK. CDR3 residues: CASSQERQGFGGYTF. The CDR3 nucleotides are TGTGCCAGCAGCCAAGAGAGACAGGGGTTTGGTGGCTACACCTTC.

This clone was detected only once. V and J are TRBV6-1 and TRBJ1-4; possible D gene TRBD1, 5 bases. Trimming shortened V by 5 bases and J by 7 bases, and 14 bases separated the two germline ends. CDR1 and CDR2 from the germline V gene are MNHNS and SASEGT. CDR3 length: 14 residues. CDR3 sequence: CASSTTGASEKLFF. The CDR3 DNA reads as TGTGCCAGCAGTACAACAGGTGCCTCTGAAAAACTGTTTTTT.

The CDR3 sequence: CASSSLAGENEQFF. CDR3 nucleotides: TGTGCCAGCAGTAGCCTAGCGGGGGAGAATGAGCAGTTCTTC. V is TRBV7-6 and J is TRBJ2-1; TRBD2 agrees at 10 bases. Trimming took 6 bases from V and 7 from J; bases not matched to a gene: 6. Germline CDR1 is SGHVS and CDR2 is FNYEAQ. CDR3 length: 14 residues. Full variable domain (remainder filled in from reference TRBV7-6 and TRBJ2-1): GAGVSQSPRYKVTKRGQDVALRCDPISGHVSLYWYRQALGQGPEFLTYFNYEAQQDKSGLPNDRFSAERPEGSISTLTIQRTEQRDSAMYRCASSSLAGENEQFFGPGTRLTVL.

This clone was recorded a few times. The V gene is TRBV7-3, the J gene TRBJ2-1, with D possibly being TRBD2 (7 bases). Trimming removed 2 bases at V and 8 bases at J, with 16 bases between. The CDR3 has 15 residues. The germline V gene has CDR1 SGHTA and CDR2 FQGTGA. This CDR3 reads CASSLVRGGFDEQFF. The CDR3 DNA sequence: TGTGCCAGCAGCTTAGTAAGGGGGGGCTTCGATGAGCAGTTCTTC.

The genes are TRBV2 and TRBJ2-3, with D possibly TRBD2 on 6 matching bases. The ends were cut back, 5 bases at V and 4 bases at J, with 10 bases in the middle. This CDR3 is built from 13 residues. Germline CDR1 and CDR2: SNHLY and FYNNEI. The CDR3, as DNA: TGTGCCAGCAGTCGGGACTTAGCAGATACGCAGTATTTT. It is translated as CASSRDLADTQYF.

The chain joins TRBV7-8 to TRBJ2-1, with D maybe TRBD2 (6 bases). V lost 5 bases and J lost 10, with 18 bases in between. Germline CDR1 and CDR2: SGHVS and FQNEAQ. The CDR3 totals 14 residues. The CDR3 region has the DNA TGTGCCAGCAGCAAACCACTAGCTCTCTCCGAGCAGTTCTTC. Its translation: CASSKPLALSEQFF.

The chain carries TRBV7-3 and TRBJ2-1; the D gene is possibly TRBD1 (7 bases). The CDR3 runs 14 residues. Trimming removed 5 bases at V and 4 bases at J, with 12 bases between. Germline-derived CDR1 and CDR2 are SGHTA and FQGTGA. CDR3 in amino acids: CASSSQGGYNEQFF. CDR3 DNA: TGTGCCAGCAGCAGCCAGGGGGGATACAATGAGCAGTTCTTC.

This chain uses TRBV6-1 with TRBJ1-2, with TRBD1 identical over 8 bases. V was clipped by 7 bases and J by 4 bases; unmatched bases: 11. CDR1 is MNHNS and CDR2 is SASEGT in the germline V gene. The CDR3 has 15 amino acids. The chain's CDR3 is CASTKDRERPYGYTF. The DNA of the CDR3 is TGTGCCAGCACGAAGGACAGGGAGAGGCCCTATGGCTACACCTTC.

J is TRBJ2-2 and V is TRBV5-1, with 12 bases identical to TRBD1. V was clipped by 4 bases and J by 5 bases; unmatched bases: 6. Germline V gives CDR1 SGHRS, CDR2 YFSETQ. CDR3 length: 16 amino acids. CDR3: CASSPGTGGWTGELFF. CDR3 DNA sequence: TGCGCCAGCAGCCCTGGGACAGGGGGCTGGACCGGGGAGCTGTTTTTT.

This clone was counted between two and nine times. The chain is built from TRBV6-6 and TRBJ2-7; 8 bases map to TRBD1. The V segment lost 8 bases and the J segment 3 bases; nucleotides outside the gene matches: 6. CDR1 and CDR2 (germline): MNHNY, SVGAGI (reference sequence). CDR3 size: 13 residues. The CDR3 nucleotides are TGTGCCAGCGGAATTACAGGGGGCTACGAGCAGTACTTC. This encodes CASGITGGYEQYF.

Many counts were recorded for this clone. The CDR3 sequence: CASSLVGGHARGGQFF. The CDR3 bases are TGTGCCAGCAGCTTAGTTGGGGGCCACGCCAGGGGTGGGCAGTTCTTC. This chain links TRBV11-1 with TRBJ2-1; maybe TRBD1 (6 bases). The germline gives CDR1 SGHAT, CDR2 FQDESV (reference sequence). The V end was cut by 1 base, the J end by 12 bases, with 22 bases between. The CDR3 loop spans 16 amino acids.

The genes are TRBV18 and TRBJ1-2; possible D gene TRBD1, 6 bases. The V gene lost 5 bases and the J gene lost 0 bases, with 10 bases spanning the gap. CDR1 and CDR2 (germline): KGHSH, LQKENI. The CDR3 totals 14 residues. The CDR3 reads CASSSDSSNYGYTF. Written as DNA, the CDR3 is TGTGCCAGCTCATCGGACAGTTCTAACTATGGCTACACCTTC. The full variable domain, in which reference TRBV18 and TRBJ1-2 provide the parts outside the CDR3, is NAGVMQNPRHLVRRRGQEARLRCSPMKGHSHVYWYRQLPEEGLKFMVYLQKENIIDESGMPKERFSAEFPKEGPSILRIQQVVRGDSAAYFCASSSDSSNYGYTFGSGTRLTVV.

The chain carries TRBV18 and TRBJ2-6; no definite D call. The CDR3 covers 15 residues. Per germline, CDR1 KGHSH and CDR2 LQKENI. V lost 3 bases, J lost 2 bases, and 8 bases lay in between. For the CDR3, the DNA is TGTGCCAGCTCACCTCTCCCAGCTGGGGCCAACGTCCTGACTTTC. Translation: CASSPLPAGANVLTF.

The chain has TRBV5-4 and TRBJ1-2, with TRBD1 matching 7 bases. Germline CDR1 and CDR2: SGHNT and YYREEE (reference sequence). The CDR3 totals 15 residues. V shed 8 bases and J 8 bases; nucleotides not matched to a gene: 18. Written as DNA, the CDR3 is TGTGCCAGTAAGCCACAGGGGTTTGGCGGGGTCGGCTACACCTTC. Its protein is CASKPQGFGGVGYTF.

The chain links TRBV7-2 to TRBJ2-1; D perhaps matches TRBD1 (5 bases). Trimming removed 0 bases at V and 3 bases at J, with 9 bases between. CDR3 size: 15 residues. Germline values: CDR1 SGHTA, CDR2 FQGNSA. The DNA for the CDR3 is TGTGCCAGCAGCTTAGCGGGGCCACGCTACAATGAGCAGTTCTTC. Residues: CASSLAGPRYNEQFF.

Only a few counts were recorded for this clone. This chain joins TRBV7-9 and TRBJ2-5; 9 bases agree with TRBD2. V was pared by 2 bases and J by 5 bases, with 9 bases of the junction left unmatched. Germline-derived CDR1 and CDR2 are SEHNR and FQNEAQ (reference sequence). The CDR3 extends over 16 amino acids. The CDR3 DNA reads as TGTGCCAGCAGCTTACAAATAGCGGGGGCTGGCGAGACCCAGTACTTC. Encoded protein: CASSLQIAGAGETQYF.

The rearrangement links TRBV19 to TRBJ1-1; TRBD1 agrees at 7 bases. The CDR3 contains 14 residues. The germline V gene has CDR1 LNHDA and CDR2 SQIVND (reference sequence). With V trimmed by 3 bases and J by 1 base, 2 bases remained unmatched. CDR3 sequence (DNA): TGTGCCAGTAGTATTGACAGGGCGAACACTGAAGCTTTCTTT. This encodes CASSIDRANTEAFF.

The V gene is TRBV2, the J gene TRBJ2-7; D is perhaps TRBD2 (5 bases). Per germline, CDR1 SNHLY and CDR2 FYNNEI. V lost 8 bases, J lost 4 bases, and 21 bases lay in between. The CDR3 contains 15 residues. CDR3 sequence: CASQGYALGMYEQYF. CDR3 bases: TGTGCCAGCCAAGGCTACGCACTAGGAATGTACGAGCAGTACTTC.

The CDR3 DNA reads TGCAGCGTTGAAGAACCCGGGGGAGGGAAGAGCCCCTACGAGCAGTACTTC. Translating it yields CSVEEPGGGKSPYEQYF. V and J are TRBV29-1 and TRBJ2-7, with TRBD2 matching over 7 bases. J lost 2 bases, V lost 0 bases, and 13 bases had no gene match. Germline V gene sequence: CDR1 SQVTM, CDR2 ANQGSEA. The CDR3 spans 17 residues.

DNA for the CDR3: TGTGCCAGCAGCCCGGGAGGTAGGACGTACGAAAAACTGTTTTTT. Amino acids: CASSPGGRTYEKLFF. The J gene is TRBJ1-4, the V gene TRBV14; D unclear. The germline CDR1 and CDR2 sequences are SGHDN and FVKESK. The V gene lost 4 bases and the J gene lost 8 bases, with 17 bases spanning the gap. The CDR3 sequence is 15 residues long.